The present TCR beta chain was sequenced within a study of control samples from healthy donors and cancer patients (dated by TCRdb to 2019 to 2021). V loses 5 bases of germline sequence and J loses 2 bases, and the interval between the two ends is 10 bases. The germline V gene gives CDR1 as MNHEY and CDR2 as SVGEGT. Spanning cysteine to phenylalanine, the CDR3 consists of 13 amino acids. CDR3 DNA only is kept here, 39 bases in frame from base 1. The library was made by the immunoSEQ multiplex PCR assay. Here the immuneACCESS table is served through TCRdb, limited to in-frame sequences with V and J called. Missing clones are a known gap in these copies; in checked studies unresolved V genes cover under half, and the rest lacks a known reason. The sample contains fewer than 70,000 clones, roughly 90% of them found a single time. The ten largest clonotypes hold over 11% of the sample. Concerning this clone itself: Its recognized antigen is unknown. Base quality data are lacking; no much larger clone is found one base away.

The chain couples TRBV6-2 or TRBV6-3 to TRBJ2-7, with no confidently assigned D gene. This sequence originates from a man aged 55 to 70 with head and neck cancer. The sample taken for sequencing was PBMCs. The DNA is as follows: TGTGCCAGCAGTACATCAGAGACCTACGAGCAGTACTTC. Its protein reads: CASSTSETYEQYF.